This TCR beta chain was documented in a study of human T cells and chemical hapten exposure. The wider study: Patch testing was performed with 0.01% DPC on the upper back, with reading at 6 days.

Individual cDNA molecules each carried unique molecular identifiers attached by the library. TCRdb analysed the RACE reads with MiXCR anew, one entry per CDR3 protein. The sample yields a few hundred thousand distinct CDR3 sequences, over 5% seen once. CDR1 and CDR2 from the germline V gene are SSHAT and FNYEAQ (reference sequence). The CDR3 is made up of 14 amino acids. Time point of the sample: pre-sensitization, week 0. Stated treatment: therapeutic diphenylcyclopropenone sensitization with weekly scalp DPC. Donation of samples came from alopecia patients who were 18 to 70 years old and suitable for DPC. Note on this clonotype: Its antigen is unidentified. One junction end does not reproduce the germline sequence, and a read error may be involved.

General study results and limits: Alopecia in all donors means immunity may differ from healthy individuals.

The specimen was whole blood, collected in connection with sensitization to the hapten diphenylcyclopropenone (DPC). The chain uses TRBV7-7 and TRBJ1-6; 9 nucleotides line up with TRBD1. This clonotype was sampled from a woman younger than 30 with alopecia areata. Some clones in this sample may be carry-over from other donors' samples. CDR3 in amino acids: CASSDGTGYSPLHF. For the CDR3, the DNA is TGTGCTAGCAGCGACGGGACAGGGTATTCACCCCTCCACTTT.